This T cell receptor (beta chain) emerged from a study of cytomegalovirus exposure and HLA in healthy donors. Study results and limitations: In a later analysis, a genetic analysis reported fewer productive-TCR N-insertions in an Asian-associated ancestry cluster than the cohort average. Accounts indicate the classifier identified cytomegalovirus status with strong specificity and sensitivity. When presence/absence was analysed, sequencing depth was taken to be roughly uniform across donors.

As for this clone: What it binds is not known.

PCR used 60 Vbeta primers and 13 Jbeta primers. Sequenced by immunoSEQ multiplex PCR; TCRdb stores in-frame clones only, minus some. The data contain 130,000 or so clones, just under 75% of them seen just once; the ten biggest clones take up over 5%. This clonotype was obtained from a middle-aged man in good health and CMV-seropositive. Input material: PBMCs.

This CDR3 reads CASNPDRESYEQYF. CDR3 in DNA: TGCGCCAGCAACCCGGACAGGGAATCCTACGAGCAGTACTTC. This rearrangement joins TRBV5-1 to TRBJ2-7, with 8 bases lining up with TRBD1. The CDR3 sequence is 14 residues long. CDR1 SGHRS and CDR2 YFSETQ come from the germline V gene. With 6 bases clipped from V and 1 base from J, the junction kept 6 bases outside the gene matches.